This TCR beta chain comes out of a study of control samples from healthy donors and cancer patients. Repertoires were generated with immunoSEQ multiplex PCR, while TCRdb's copy carries only in-frame clones and drops some. Of some 120,000 clones listed, approximately 90% are singletons. This CDR3 is built from 18 residues. CDR1 and CDR2 from the germline V gene are SGHRS and YFSETQ. Unmatched junction bases numbered 14, after V lost 0 bases and J lost 5 bases. The chain has TRBV5-1 and TRBJ2-5; the match to TRBD2 covers 9 bases. Material: blood. The TCR was taken from a woman in her 70s in good health. CDR3 coding DNA: TGCGCCAGCAGCTTGGGGACTCGCGGGGGGGCGATCGTGGAGACCCAGTACTTC. This translates into CASSLGTRGGAIVETQYF.